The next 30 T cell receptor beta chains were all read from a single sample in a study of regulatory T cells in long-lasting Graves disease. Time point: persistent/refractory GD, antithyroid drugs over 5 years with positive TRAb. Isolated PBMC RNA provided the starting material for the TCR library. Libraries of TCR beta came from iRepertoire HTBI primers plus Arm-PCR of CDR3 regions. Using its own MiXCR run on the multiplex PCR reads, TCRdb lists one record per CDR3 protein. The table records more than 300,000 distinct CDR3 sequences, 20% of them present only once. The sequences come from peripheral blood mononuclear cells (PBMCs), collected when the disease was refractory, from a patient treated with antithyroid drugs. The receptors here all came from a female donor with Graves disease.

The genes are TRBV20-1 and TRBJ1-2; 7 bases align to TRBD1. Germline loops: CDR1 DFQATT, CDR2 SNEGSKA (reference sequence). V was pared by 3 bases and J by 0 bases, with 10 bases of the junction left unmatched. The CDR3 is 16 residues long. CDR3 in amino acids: CSARGGGVESNYGYTF. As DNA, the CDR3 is TGCAGTGCTAGGGGAGGGGGCGTTGAATCTAACTATGGCTACACCTTC.

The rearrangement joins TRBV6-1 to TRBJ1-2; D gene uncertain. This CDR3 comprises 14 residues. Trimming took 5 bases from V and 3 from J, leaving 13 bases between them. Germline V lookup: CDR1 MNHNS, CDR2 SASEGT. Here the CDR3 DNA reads TGTGCCAGCAGTAAAGGTGTGGGAGACTATGGCTACACCTTC. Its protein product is CASSKGVGDYGYTF.

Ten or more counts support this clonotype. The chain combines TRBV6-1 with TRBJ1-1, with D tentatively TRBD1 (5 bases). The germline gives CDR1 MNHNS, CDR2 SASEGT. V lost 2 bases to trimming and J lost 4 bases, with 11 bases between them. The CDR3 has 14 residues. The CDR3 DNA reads TGTGCCAGCAGTGAAAAGGGGCACCGCACTGAAGCTTTCTTT. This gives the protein CASSEKGHRTEAFF.

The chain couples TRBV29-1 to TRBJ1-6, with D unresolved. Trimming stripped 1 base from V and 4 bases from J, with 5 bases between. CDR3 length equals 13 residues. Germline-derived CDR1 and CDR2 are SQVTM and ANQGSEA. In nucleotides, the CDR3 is TGCAGCGTTGAAGTTGGGTATAATTCACCCCTCCACTTT. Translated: CSVEVGYNSPLHF.

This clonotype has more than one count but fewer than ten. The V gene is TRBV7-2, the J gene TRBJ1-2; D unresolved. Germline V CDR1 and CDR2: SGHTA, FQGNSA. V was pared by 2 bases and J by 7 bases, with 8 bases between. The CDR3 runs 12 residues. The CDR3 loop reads CASSLLVGGYTF. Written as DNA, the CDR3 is TGTGCCAGCAGCTTATTGGTGGGTGGCTACACCTTC.

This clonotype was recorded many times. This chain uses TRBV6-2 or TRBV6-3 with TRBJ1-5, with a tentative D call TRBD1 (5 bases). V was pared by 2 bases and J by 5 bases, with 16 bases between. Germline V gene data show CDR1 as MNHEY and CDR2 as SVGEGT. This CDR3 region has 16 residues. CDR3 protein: CASSYGRGVRDQPQHF. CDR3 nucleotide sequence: TGTGCCAGCAGTTACGGTCGGGGCGTCAGGGATCAGCCCCAGCATTTT.

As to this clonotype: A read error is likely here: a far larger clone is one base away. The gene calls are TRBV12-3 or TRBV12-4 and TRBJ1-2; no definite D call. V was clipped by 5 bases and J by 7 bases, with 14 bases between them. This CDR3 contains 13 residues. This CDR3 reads CASSVGPSGGYTF. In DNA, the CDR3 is TGTGCCAGCAGTGTCGGGCCCAGCGGTGGCTACACCTTC.

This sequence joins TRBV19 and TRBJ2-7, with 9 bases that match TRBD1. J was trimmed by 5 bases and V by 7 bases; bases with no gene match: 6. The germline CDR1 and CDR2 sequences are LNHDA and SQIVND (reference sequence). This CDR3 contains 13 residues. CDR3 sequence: CASTGQGHDEQYF. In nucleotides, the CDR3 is TGTGCCAGTACCGGACAGGGGCACGACGAGCAGTACTTC.

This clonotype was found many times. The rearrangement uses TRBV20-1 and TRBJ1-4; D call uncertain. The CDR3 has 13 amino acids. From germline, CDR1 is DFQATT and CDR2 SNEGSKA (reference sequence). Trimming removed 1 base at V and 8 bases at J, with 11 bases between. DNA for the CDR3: TGCAGTGCTAGAGGTGGTCTAGAAGAAAAACTGTTTTTT. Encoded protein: CSARGGLEEKLFF.

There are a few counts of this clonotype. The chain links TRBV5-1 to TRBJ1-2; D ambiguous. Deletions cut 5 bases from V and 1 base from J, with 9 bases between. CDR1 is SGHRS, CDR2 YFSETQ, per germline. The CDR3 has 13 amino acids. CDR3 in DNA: TGCGCCAGCAGTCACACTCGTAACTATGGCTACACCTTC. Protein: CASSHTRNYGYTF. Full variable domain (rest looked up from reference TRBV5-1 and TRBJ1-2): KAGVTQTPRYLIKTRGQQVTLSCSPISGHRSVSWYQQTPGQGLQFLFEYFSETQRNKGNFPGRFSGRQFSNSRSEMNVSTLELGDSALYLCASSHTRNYGYTFGSGTRLTVV.

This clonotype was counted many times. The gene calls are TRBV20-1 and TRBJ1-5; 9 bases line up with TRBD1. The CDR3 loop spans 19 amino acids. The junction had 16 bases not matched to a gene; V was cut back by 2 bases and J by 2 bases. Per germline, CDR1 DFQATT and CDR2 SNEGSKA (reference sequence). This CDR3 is CSARRVPGQGEFGNQPQHF. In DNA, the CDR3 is TGCAGTGCTAGACGGGTTCCGGGACAGGGAGAATTTGGCAATCAGCCCCAGCATTTT.

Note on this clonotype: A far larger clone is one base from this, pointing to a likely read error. In nucleotides, the CDR3 is TGTGCCAGCAGGACAGGGGGTGAGACCCAGTACTTC. The encoded protein is CASRTGGETQYF. The gene calls are TRBV28 and TRBJ2-5; 9 bases are a match to TRBD1. Germline V CDR1 and CDR2: MDHEN, SYDVKM. With V trimmed by 6 bases and J by 5 bases, 1 base remained unmatched. This CDR3 has 12 residues. Full variable domain (remainder filled in from reference TRBV28 and TRBJ2-5): DVKVTQSSRYLVKRTGEKVFLECVQDMDHENMFWYRQDPGLGLRLIYFSYDVKMKEKGDIPEGYSVSREKKERFSLILESASTNQTSMYLCASRTGGETQYFGPGTRLLVL.

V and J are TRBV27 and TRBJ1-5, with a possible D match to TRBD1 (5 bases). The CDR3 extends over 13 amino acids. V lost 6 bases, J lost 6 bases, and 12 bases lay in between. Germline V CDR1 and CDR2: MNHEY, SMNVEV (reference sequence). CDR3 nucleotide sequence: TGTGCCAGCAGCCCAGGGCTCACTCAGCCCCAGCATTTT. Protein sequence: CASSPGLTQPQHF.

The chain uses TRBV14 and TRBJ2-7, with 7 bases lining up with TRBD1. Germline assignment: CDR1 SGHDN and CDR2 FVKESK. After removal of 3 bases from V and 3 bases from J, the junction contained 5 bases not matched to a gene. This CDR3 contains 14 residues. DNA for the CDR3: TGTGCCAGCAGCCAGGCCGGGACAGTCTACGAGCAGTACTTC. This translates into CASSQAGTVYEQYF. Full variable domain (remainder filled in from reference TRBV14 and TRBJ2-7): EAGVTQFPSHSVIEKGQTVTLRCDPISGHDNLYWYRRVMGKEIKFLLHFVKESKQDESGMPNNRFLAERTGGTYSTLKVQPAELEDSGVYFCASSQAGTVYEQYFGPGTRLTVT.

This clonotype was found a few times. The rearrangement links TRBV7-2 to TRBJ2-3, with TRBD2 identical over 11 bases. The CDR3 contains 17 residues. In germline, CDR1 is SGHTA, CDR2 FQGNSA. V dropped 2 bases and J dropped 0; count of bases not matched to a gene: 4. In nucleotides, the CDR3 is TGTGCCAGCAGCTTATCTGGGACTAGCGGAAGCACAGATACGCAGTATTTT. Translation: CASSLSGTSGSTDTQYF.

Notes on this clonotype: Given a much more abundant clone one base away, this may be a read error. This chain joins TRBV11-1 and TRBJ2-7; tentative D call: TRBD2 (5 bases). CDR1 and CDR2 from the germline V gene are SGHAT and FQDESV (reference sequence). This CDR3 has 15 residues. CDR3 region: CASSIASMGAYEQYF. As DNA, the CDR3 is TGTGCCAGCAGCATAGCGTCGATGGGTGCCTACGAGCAGTACTTC.

In DNA form, the CDR3 reads TGCAGTGCGGAAGTAGTGAGGAATGAAAAACTGTTTTTT. It translates to CSAEVVRNEKLFF. V gene TRBV20-1 combines with J gene TRBJ1-4; no firm D call. Trimming left V 6 bases short and J 5 bases short, with 13 bases between. CDR3 length equals 13 residues. In germline, CDR1 is DFQATT, CDR2 SNEGSKA (reference sequence).

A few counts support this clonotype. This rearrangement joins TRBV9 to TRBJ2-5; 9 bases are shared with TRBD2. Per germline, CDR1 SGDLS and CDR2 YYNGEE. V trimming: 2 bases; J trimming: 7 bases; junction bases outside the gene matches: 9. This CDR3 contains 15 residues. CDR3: CASSVGTSLSGTQYF. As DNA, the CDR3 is TGTGCCAGCAGCGTCGGGACTAGCTTGAGTGGGACCCAGTACTTC.

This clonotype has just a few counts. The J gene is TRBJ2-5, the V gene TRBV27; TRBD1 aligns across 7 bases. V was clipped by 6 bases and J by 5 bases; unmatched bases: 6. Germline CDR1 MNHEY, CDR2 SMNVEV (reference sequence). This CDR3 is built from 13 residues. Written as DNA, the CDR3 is TGTGCCAGCAGAACGACAGGGACGGAGACCCAGTACTTC. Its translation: CASRTTGTETQYF.

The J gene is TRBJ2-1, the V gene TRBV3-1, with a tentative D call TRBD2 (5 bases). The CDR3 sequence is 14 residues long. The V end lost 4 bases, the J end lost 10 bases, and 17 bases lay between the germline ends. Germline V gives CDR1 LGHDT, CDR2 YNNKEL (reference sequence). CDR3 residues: CASSLDLRGLEQFF. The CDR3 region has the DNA TGTGCCAGCAGCCTGGACCTACGGGGTTTGGAGCAGTTCTTC.

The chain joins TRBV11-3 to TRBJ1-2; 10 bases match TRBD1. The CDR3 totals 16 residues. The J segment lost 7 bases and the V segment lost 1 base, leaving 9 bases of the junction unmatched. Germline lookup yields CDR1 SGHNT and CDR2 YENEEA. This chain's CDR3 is CASSLGPGQGFSGYTF. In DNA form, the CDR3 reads TGTGCCAGCAGCTTAGGCCCGGGACAGGGGTTTAGTGGCTACACCTTC.

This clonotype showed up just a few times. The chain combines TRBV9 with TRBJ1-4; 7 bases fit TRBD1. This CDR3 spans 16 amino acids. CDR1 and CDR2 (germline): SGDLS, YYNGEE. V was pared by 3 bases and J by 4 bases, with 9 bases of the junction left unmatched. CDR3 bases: TGTGCCAGCAGCGCCGGGGCGGGACAGATTAATGAAAAACTGTTTTTT. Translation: CASSAGAGQINEKLFF.

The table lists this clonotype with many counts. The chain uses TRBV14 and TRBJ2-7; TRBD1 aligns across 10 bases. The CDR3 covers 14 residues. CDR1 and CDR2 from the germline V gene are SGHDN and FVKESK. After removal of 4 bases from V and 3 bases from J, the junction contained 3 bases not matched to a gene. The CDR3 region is CASSRGQGFYEQYF. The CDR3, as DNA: TGTGCCAGCAGCCGGGGACAGGGGTTCTACGAGCAGTACTTC.

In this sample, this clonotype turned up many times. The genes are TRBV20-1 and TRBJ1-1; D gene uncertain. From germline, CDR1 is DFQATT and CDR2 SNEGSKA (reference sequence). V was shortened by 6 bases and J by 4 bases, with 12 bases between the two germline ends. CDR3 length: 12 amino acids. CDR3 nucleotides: TGCAGTGCCCACCCCGGGTTCACTGAAGCTTTCTTT. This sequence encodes CSAHPGFTEAFF.

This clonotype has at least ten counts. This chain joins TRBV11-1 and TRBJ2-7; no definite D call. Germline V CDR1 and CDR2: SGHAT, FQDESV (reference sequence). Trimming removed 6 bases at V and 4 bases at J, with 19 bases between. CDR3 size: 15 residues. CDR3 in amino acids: CASSLGGDHLYEQYF. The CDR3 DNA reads TGTGCCAGCAGTCTAGGTGGCGACCATCTTTACGAGCAGTACTTC.

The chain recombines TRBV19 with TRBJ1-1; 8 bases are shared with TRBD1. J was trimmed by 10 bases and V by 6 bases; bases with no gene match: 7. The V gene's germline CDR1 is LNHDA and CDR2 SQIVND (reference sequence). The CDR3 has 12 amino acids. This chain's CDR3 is CASSRGRLGAFF. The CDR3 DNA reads TGTGCCAGTAGCAGGGGGCGGTTAGGAGCTTTCTTT. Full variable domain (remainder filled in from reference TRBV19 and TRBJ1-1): DGGITQSPKYLFRKEGQNVTLSCEQNLNHDAMYWYRQDPGQGLRLIYYSQIVNDFQKGDIAEGYSVSREKKESFPLTVTSAQKNPTAFYLCASSRGRLGAFFGQGTRLTVV.

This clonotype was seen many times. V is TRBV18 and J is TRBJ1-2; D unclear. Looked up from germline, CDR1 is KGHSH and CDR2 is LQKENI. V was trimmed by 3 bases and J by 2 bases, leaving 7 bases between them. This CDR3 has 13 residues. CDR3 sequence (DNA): TGTGCCAGCTCACCGGACGGAAACTATGGCTACACCTTC. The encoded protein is CASSPDGNYGYTF.

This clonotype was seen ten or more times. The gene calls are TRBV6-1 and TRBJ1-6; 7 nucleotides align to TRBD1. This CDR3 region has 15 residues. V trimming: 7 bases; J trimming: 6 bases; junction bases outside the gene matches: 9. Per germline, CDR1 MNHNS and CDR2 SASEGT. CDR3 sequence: CASTYRTGVNSPLHF. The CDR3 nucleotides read TGTGCCAGCACCTATCGAACAGGGGTTAATTCACCCCTCCACTTT.

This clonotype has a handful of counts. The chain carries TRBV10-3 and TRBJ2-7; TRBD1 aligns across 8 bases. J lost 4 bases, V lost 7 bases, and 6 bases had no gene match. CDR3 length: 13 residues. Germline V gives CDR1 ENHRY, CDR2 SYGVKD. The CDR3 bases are TGTGCCATCAAGGACAGGGAGCCTTACGAGCAGTACTTC. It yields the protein CAIKDREPYEQYF.

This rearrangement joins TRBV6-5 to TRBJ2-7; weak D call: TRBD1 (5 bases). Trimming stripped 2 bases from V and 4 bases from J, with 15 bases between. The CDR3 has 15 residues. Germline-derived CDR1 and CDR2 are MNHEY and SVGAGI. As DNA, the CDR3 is TGTGCCAGCAGTTACGGGGCAGGGAACGGATACGAGCAGTACTTC. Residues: CASSYGAGNGYEQYF.